This T cell receptor beta chain was sequenced for a study of PD-L1 blockade in urothelial cancer. The CDR3 sequence is 14 residues long. Per the germline V gene, CDR1 is WNHNN and CDR2 is SYGVQD (reference sequence). Trimming removed 4 bases from V and 6 bases from J, with 16 bases in between. Method: immunoSEQ multiplex PCR; TCRdb's copy keeps in-frame clones and lacks some. This table holds tens of thousands of clones, more than 75% found once. This sequence joins TRBV10-1 and TRBJ2-7, with D tentatively TRBD1 (6 bases). Sequenced here: PBMCs, sampled around atezolizumab (anti-PD-L1) treatment. This receptor was identified in a man in his 70s with urothelial cancer. CDR3 sequence reads: CASSVPGHTIEQYF. Written as DNA, the CDR3 is TGCGCCAGCAGTGTACCGGGACACACCATCGAGCAGTACTTC.